The sequence of this T cell receptor (beta chain) was determined in a study of identical twins. CDR1 SGHRS and CDR2 YFSETQ come from the germline V gene. The CDR3 consists of 15 residues. Trimming left V 0 bases short and J 2 bases short, with 12 bases between. Unique molecular identifiers were present on cDNA, and template switching added a universal primer site. MiXCR, applied by TCRdb to the 5' RACE reads, yields one record per CDR3 protein. The sample contains about 730,000 distinct CDR3 sequences, about 20% of which appear only once. In this sample, this clonotype turned up a few times. Separately, the same data were catalogued under a study of T cells expressing NK-cell markers.

The sequence was obtained from a woman under 30 in good health. Input material: PBMCs. The J gene is TRBJ2-7, the V gene TRBV5-1; D is perhaps TRBD2 (6 bases). CDR3 nucleotides: TGCGCCAGCAGCTTGGAGCCTAGCGATCCCTACGAGCAGTACTTC. It yields the protein CASSLEPSDPYEQYF.